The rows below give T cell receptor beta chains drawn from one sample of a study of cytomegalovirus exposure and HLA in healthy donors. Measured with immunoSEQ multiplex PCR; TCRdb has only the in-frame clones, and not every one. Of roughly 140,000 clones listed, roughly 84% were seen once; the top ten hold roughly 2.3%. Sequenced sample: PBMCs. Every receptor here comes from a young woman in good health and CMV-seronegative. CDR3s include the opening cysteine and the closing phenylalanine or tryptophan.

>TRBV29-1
CSGRLAGGNEQFF
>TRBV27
CASSKLDRGEQYF
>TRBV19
CASRSTSGRDTDTQYF
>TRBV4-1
CASSGQRGLGETQYF
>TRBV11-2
CASSFERLAETQYF
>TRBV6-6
CASRTGTLNEQFF
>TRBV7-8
CASSSLAGVGEAFF
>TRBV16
CATSGDRVQPQHF
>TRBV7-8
CATSLGAGLPQETQYF
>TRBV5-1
CASSWGTGYQETQYF
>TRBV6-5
CASVGLPGNQPQHF
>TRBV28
CASSLPGLAIYEQYF
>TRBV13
CASSPDSNTEAFF
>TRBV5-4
CASSSRTGGSALYEQYF
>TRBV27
CASSLSRDSGELFF
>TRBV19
CASSLGQGTDTQYF
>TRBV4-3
CASSQDLGLQETQYF
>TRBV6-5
CASGQEGTSPSPLHF
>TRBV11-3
CASSLGFGTSEYNEQFF
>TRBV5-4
CASSLDGRGNTGELFF
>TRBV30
CAWEGPPAGEQYF
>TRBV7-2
CASSVTGVDNYGYTF
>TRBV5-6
CASSLGHLNEKLFF
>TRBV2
CASRVRAGVGTDTQYF
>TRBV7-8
CASSLERDYGYTF
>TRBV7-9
CASSQRQGPPSSTDTQYF
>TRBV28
CAGPRLAGGRGLNEQFF